This T cell receptor (beta chain) was documented in a study of lymphopenia after photon versus proton radiotherapy. Trimming removed 5 bases from V and 2 bases from J, with 15 bases in between. This CDR3 has 15 amino acids. Germline values: CDR1 SGHVS, CDR2 FNYEAQ. Some clones are missing from TCRdb's copy, which holds only in-frame ones; the method was immunoSEQ multiplex PCR. The sample records tens of thousands of clones, roughly 85% being singletons. This chain uses TRBV7-6 with TRBJ1-1; D ambiguous. This sequence originates from a man aged 60 to 75 with pancreatic cancer. This specimen was peripheral blood, taken from a patient treated with photon-based radiotherapy. In nucleotides, the CDR3 is TGTGCCAGCAGCCCCTATGGTAGCAGAAACACTGAAGCTTTCTTT. It codes for CASSPYGSRNTEAFF.